These 20 T cell receptor beta chains originate from one sample sequenced in a study of OX40 agonist ivuxolimab in advanced cancers. Here immunoSEQ multiplex PCR was the method, and the copy in TCRdb shows in-frame clones only, minus some. The sample shows fewer than 65,000 clones, 75% to 90% of them seen only once. This sample comprised CD4+ or CD8+ T cells sorted from blood, obtained in a trial of the OX40 agonist ivuxolimab. The receptors here all came from an adult with an advanced solid tumor such as melanoma, head and neck, liver or kidney cancer.

The chain couples TRBV27 to TRBJ2-1; D might be TRBD2 (6 bases). CDR3 length: 15 amino acids. With 5 bases removed from V and 4 bases from J, the gap between germline ends came to 15 bases. Germline V gene sequence: CDR1 MNHEY, CDR2 SMNVEV (reference sequence). In DNA, the CDR3 is TGTGCCAGCAGTCAATGGCGGGAACGGTACAATGAGCAGTTCTTC. Translation gives CASSQWRERYNEQFF.

This clone was seen only a few times. The rearrangement uses TRBV19 and TRBJ2-1, with D possibly matching TRBD1 (6 bases). The germline V gene has CDR1 LNHDA and CDR2 SQIVND (reference sequence). The V gene lost 5 bases and the J gene lost 0 bases, with 14 bases spanning the gap. CDR3 length equals 16 residues. The CDR3 sequence is CASSERGYGSYNEQFF. CDR3 in DNA: TGTGCCAGTAGTGAAAGGGGGTACGGCTCCTACAATGAGCAGTTCTTC.

This clone was seen a single time. V usage is TRBV7-9 and J usage is TRBJ2-1; no firm D call. Trimming shortened V by 1 base and J by 9 bases, and 7 bases separated the two germline ends. In germline, CDR1 is SEHNR, CDR2 FQNEAQ (reference sequence). CDR3 length equals 12 residues. The CDR3 loop reads CASSLGRVEQFF. The CDR3 DNA reads as TGTGCCAGCAGCTTAGGAAGGGTTGAGCAGTTCTTC.

The genes are TRBV10-3 and TRBJ2-1, with D possibly TRBD2 on 6 matching bases. Germline V gives CDR1 ENHRY, CDR2 SYGVKD. Trimming removed 0 bases at V and 9 bases at J, with 15 bases between. The length of the CDR3 is 15 residues. In nucleotides, the CDR3 is TGTGCCATCAGTGAGTCCGGGACTGCTTGGACTGAGCAGTTCTTC. This sequence encodes CAISESGTAWTEQFF.

The chain is built from TRBV1 and TRBJ2-1. TRBV1 is labeled a pseudogene. The CDR3 has 18 amino acids. The CDR3, as DNA: TGCACCAGCAGCCAAGATCCGTGGTCTCATAAAAGTTACAATGAGCAGTTCTTC. This encodes CTSSQDPWSHKSYNEQFF.

V and J are TRBV6-5 and TRBJ1-3, with a tentative D call TRBD1 (5 bases). V was shortened by 6 bases and J by 4 bases, with 10 bases between the two germline ends. Germline V gene sequence: CDR1 MNHEY, CDR2 SVGAGI. The CDR3 has 13 residues. CDR3 bases: TGTGCCAGCAGGCTAGGGGACGGAAACACCATATATTTT. It encodes CASRLGDGNTIYF.

The rearrangement joins TRBV2 to TRBJ2-5; TRBD1 agrees at 8 bases. Germline V gene sequence: CDR1 SNHLY, CDR2 FYNNEI. Trimming took 6 bases from V and 6 from J; bases not matched to a gene: 9. There are 14 residues in the CDR3. CDR3 nucleotides: TGTGCCAGCAGACCTGGACAGGGTTTAAAGACCCAGTACTTC. Translating it yields CASRPGQGLKTQYF.

The chain combines TRBV18 with TRBJ1-1; no definite D call. From germline, CDR1 is KGHSH and CDR2 LQKENI. The V end was cut by 6 bases, the J end by 5 bases, with 13 bases between. This CDR3 has 13 residues. The CDR3 protein is CASSAGPRTEAFF. CDR3 coding DNA: TGTGCCAGCTCGGCCGGGCCGCGGACTGAAGCTTTCTTT.

This clone has only a few counts. The chain carries TRBV11-2 and TRBJ2-7; 7 nucleotides line up with TRBD2. This CDR3 has 15 residues. Unmatched junction bases numbered 14, after V lost 6 bases and J lost 6 bases. Germline V gene data show CDR1 as SGHAT and CDR2 as FQNNGV. This chain's CDR3 is CASRPWGEGRFEQYF. The CDR3 DNA reads as TGTGCCAGCAGACCCTGGGGGGAGGGGAGGTTCGAGCAGTACTTC.

V usage is TRBV7-8 and J usage is TRBJ2-5, with D possibly TRBD2 on 5 matching bases. The CDR3 runs to 13 residues. Germline values: CDR1 SGHVS, CDR2 FQNEAQ. Trimming removed 5 bases from V and 2 bases from J, with 9 bases in between. In nucleotides, the CDR3 is TGTGCCAGCAGCCAAGGACTTCAAGAGACCCAGTACTTC. Amino acid sequence: CASSQGLQETQYF.

The chain couples TRBV10-1 to TRBJ1-2; D gene uncertain. V was pared by 5 bases and J by 4 bases, with 11 bases between. The CDR3 contains 13 residues. Germline V CDR1 and CDR2: WNHNN, SYGVQD (reference sequence). The CDR3 nucleotides read TGCGCCAGCAGTCCAGGCCACCTCTATGGCTACACCTTC. Residues: CASSPGHLYGYTF.

This clone turned up a few times. V and J are TRBV15 and TRBJ2-7; D gene uncertain. Trimming shortened V by 5 bases and J by 4 bases, and 15 bases separated the two germline ends. There are 14 residues in the CDR3. CDR1 and CDR2 from the germline V gene are LNHNV and YYDKDF (reference sequence). This CDR3 is CATSRDPGNYEQYF. CDR3 coding DNA: TGTGCCACCAGCCGCGACCCTGGGAATTACGAGCAGTACTTC.

The rearrangement joins TRBV7-9 to TRBJ1-4; D unclear. V lost 0 bases, J lost 5 bases, and 10 bases lay in between. The CDR3 is 15 residues long. The germline gives CDR1 SEHNR, CDR2 FQNEAQ (reference sequence). CDR3 in amino acids: CASSLALAENEKLFF. CDR3 DNA: TGTGCCAGCAGCTTAGCGCTGGCAGAAAATGAAAAACTGTTTTTT.

The chain recombines TRBV5-1 with TRBJ2-1; tentatively, D is TRBD1 or TRBD2 (5 bases each). CDR3 length: 13 amino acids. The V end lost 4 bases, the J end lost 4 bases, and 9 bases lay between the germline ends. CDR1 is SGHRS and CDR2 is YFSETQ in the germline V gene. This chain's CDR3 is CASSPGPYNEQFF. The DNA for the CDR3 is TGCGCCAGCAGCCCGGGGCCGTACAATGAGCAGTTCTTC.

This clone showed up just a few times. The chain links TRBV27 to TRBJ1-6; 8 bases line up with TRBD1. The CDR3 extends over 14 amino acids. Trimming removed 5 bases from V and 9 bases from J; junction bases left unmatched: 6. From germline, CDR1 is MNHEY and CDR2 SMNVEV (reference sequence). The CDR3 loop is CASSRQGFGSPLHF. In DNA form, the CDR3 reads TGTGCCAGCAGTAGACAGGGGTTCGGTTCACCCCTCCACTTT.

The chain uses TRBV5-6 and TRBJ1-1, with D hard to call. V gave up 1 base and J gave up 2 bases, with 9 bases separating them. CDR3 size: 14 residues. Germline V CDR1 and CDR2: SGHDT, YYEEEE. The CDR3 protein is CASSLLGSNTEAFF. The DNA of the CDR3 is TGTGCCAGCAGCTTGCTGGGGTCTAACACTGAAGCTTTCTTT.

This clone was detected only a few times. The CDR3 DNA follows: TGCAGTGCCCACCCCGGAGCTTTCTTT. Translating gives CSAHPGAFF. V gene TRBV20-1 combines with J gene TRBJ1-1; D unclear. The CDR3 runs to 9 residues. Germline V lookup: CDR1 DFQATT, CDR2 SNEGSKA (reference sequence). V dropped 6 bases and J dropped 10 bases, with 9 bases sitting between them.

The chain couples TRBV2 to TRBJ1-5; D gene ambiguous. V dropped 3 bases and J dropped 3 bases, with 9 bases sitting between them. Germline CDR1 reads SNHLY; CDR2 reads FYNNEI. The length of the CDR3 is 14 residues. The DNA for the CDR3 is TGTGCCAGCAGTGAGGCAGGCTTCAATCAGCCCCAGCATTTT. As protein: CASSEAGFNQPQHF.

The chain combines TRBV19 with TRBJ1-1; tentatively, D is TRBD1 (6 bases). V lost 7 bases, J lost 1 base, and 16 bases lay in between. This CDR3 has 15 amino acids. CDR1 and CDR2 from the germline V gene are LNHDA and SQIVND (reference sequence). The CDR3 protein is CASTVTGQPNTEAFF. The DNA of the CDR3 is TGTGCCAGTACCGTGACAGGACAGCCGAACACTGAAGCTTTCTTT. The complete variable domain, with remaining parts taken from reference TRBV19 and TRBJ1-1, reads DGGITQSPKYLFRKEGQNVTLSCEQNLNHDAMYWYRQDPGQGLRLIYYSQIVNDFQKGDIAEGYSVSREKKESFPLTVTSAQKNPTAFYLCASTVTGQPNTEAFFGQGTRLTVV.

This clone is a singleton in its sample. The identical CDR3 is also encoded by other nucleotide sequences in the sample. The chain couples TRBV27 to TRBJ2-7; D call uncertain. V was pared by 3 bases and J by 5 bases, with 8 bases between. Looked up from germline, CDR1 is MNHEY and CDR2 is SMNVEV (reference sequence). This CDR3 comprises 12 residues. The CDR3 spells CASSFIGNEQYF. The CDR3, as DNA: TGTGCCAGCAGTTTTATAGGCAACGAGCAGTACTTC.